The T cell receptor (beta chain) described here comes from a study of cytomegalovirus exposure and HLA in healthy donors. As concerns this clone: Its antigen is not known.

This CDR3 comprises 15 residues. The V and J ends lost 3 bases and 5 bases, in that order; junction bases with no gene match: 8. CDR1 and CDR2 (germline): LGHNA, YNFKEQ. The study ran its PCR with 60 Vbeta and 13 Jbeta primers. Clones were read by immunoSEQ multiplex PCR, and TCRdb kept only the in-frame ones, dropping some. The sample lists some 190,000 clones, around 78% occurring once. Study findings and constraints: Earlier analysis found most TCR beta V segments productive about 87% or about 30% of the time. The study had only CMV serostatus as immune exposure information. Accurate HLA-A and HLA-B prediction from TCR beta sequences was reported for most subjects. Rates of TCR association differed by HLA locus in a later analysis, with DRB1 highest and HLA-C lowest.

The chain has TRBV4-2 and TRBJ1-1, with 8 bases matching TRBD1. This receptor was taken from a woman in her thirties in good health and CMV-seropositive. The specimen was PBMCs. The CDR3 DNA follows: TGTGCCAGCAGCCAGCCCGCAGGGGGCAAGACTGAAGCTTTCTTT. Protein sequence: CASSQPAGGKTEAFF.